The sequence of this TCR beta chain was determined in a study of Ad26.COV2.S vaccination and SARS-CoV-2 variants. Whole-study context: Once, or twice with 56 days between doses, Ad26.COV2.S was given intramuscularly.

V lost 1 base and J 6 bases, leaving 8 bases between the germline ends. Germline CDR1 SGHKS, CDR2 YYEKEE (reference sequence). The CDR3 extends over 13 amino acids. The treatment is: about 20 received Ad26.COV2.S at low or high dose, single or two shots; five or six received placebo; per-sample allocation not given. Each sample was drawn 63 days after the first injection (of vaccine or placebo). Note on this clone: Antigen: not known.

Generated by immunoSEQ multiplex PCR, the TCRdb table keeps only in-frame clones and is missing some. The data contain a few hundred thousand clones, approximately 89% of them singletons. General study results and limits: Comparability of non-spike TCR breadth was observed across vaccine and placebo recipients. Reportedly, spike-specific CD8+ and CD4+ T cell responses achieved substantial breadth once vaccination had taken place.

The receptor was isolated from a person between 18 and 59 years old who received the Ad26.COV2.S COVID-19 vaccine or a placebo. The chain links TRBV5-5 to TRBJ2-1; D unresolved. Source: peripheral blood, taken in a trial of Ad26.COV2.S vaccine versus placebo. The CDR3 DNA is TGTGCCAGCAGCTTGTTATTAGGCAATGAGCAGTTCTTC. It translates to CASSLLLGNEQFF.